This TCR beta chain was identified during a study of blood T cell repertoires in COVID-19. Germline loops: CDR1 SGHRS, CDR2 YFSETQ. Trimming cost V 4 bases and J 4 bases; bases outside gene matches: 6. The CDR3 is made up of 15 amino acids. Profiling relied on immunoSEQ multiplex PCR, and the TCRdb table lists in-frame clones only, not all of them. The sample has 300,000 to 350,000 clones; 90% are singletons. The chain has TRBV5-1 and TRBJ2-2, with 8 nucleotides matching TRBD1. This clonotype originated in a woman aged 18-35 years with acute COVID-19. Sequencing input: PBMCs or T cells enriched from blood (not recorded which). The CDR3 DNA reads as TGCGCCAGCAGCGCCGGACAGGGTCGCACCGGGGAGCTGTTTTTT. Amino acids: CASSAGQGRTGELFF.